The sequence of this TCR beta chain was determined in a study of molecular identifiers for immune sequencing clone quantification. TCRdb processed the PCR reads anew with MiXCR; each CDR3 protein has one entry. Of 100,000 or so distinct CDR3 sequences in the sample, 21% were seen once. V lost 0 bases and J 3 bases, leaving 10 bases between the germline ends. The CDR3 has 14 residues. CDR1 is SGHNT, CDR2 YYREEE, per germline (reference sequence). At least ten counts were recorded for this clonotype. Its antigen is still unknown. Study results and caveats: Clones of above 20 RNA copies carried over 99% of effector molecules; in naive cells they carried under 1%. Identical TCR molecules that share a barcode could lead to an underestimation of highly expanded clone sizes.

Sorted cell numbers of about 18,000 to 1,000,000, with 10%, 30% or 50% RNA, served as input for naive CD8 libraries. Naive CD8 T cells, phenotype CD8+CD4-CCR7+CD45RA+, were sorted. The gene calls are TRBV5-4 and TRBJ2-7, with TRBD2 as a possible D gene (5 bases). Sequencing was carried out using naive CD8+ T cells from blood, with Jurkat cell RNA spiked in. Stated subset: FACS-sorted CD8+CD4-CCR7+CD45RA+ naive T cells. This TCR was recovered from a human donor in good health. Some libraries in this study had Jurkat cell RNA spiked in. This CDR3 is CASSLVAGSYEQYF. In nucleotides, the CDR3 is TGTGCCAGCAGCTTGGTCGCGGGTAGCTACGAGCAGTACTTC. Based on the CDR3 plus reference TRBV5-4 and TRBJ2-7, the full variable domain is ETGVTQSPTHLIKTRGQQVTLRCSSQSGHNTVSWYQQALGQGPQFIFQYYREEENGRGNFPPRFSGLQFPNYSSELNVNALELDDSALYLCASSLVAGSYEQYFGPGTRLTVT.